The 10 T cell receptor beta chains listed next were all sequenced from one sample in a study of CD8 T cells in Susac syndrome. After extraction with the RNeasy kit, about 0.5 to 1 ug of the RNA was reverse transcribed using random hexamers. TCRdb redid the calling of the immunoSEQ multiplex PCR reads with MiXCR, one entry per CDR3 protein. The profile shows 95,000 to 150,000 distinct CDR3 sequences, roughly 94% of them singletons. The sequenced sample consisted of CD8+ T cells from PBMCs. The receptors derive from a human donor with Susac syndrome.

The gene calls are TRBV9 and TRBJ2-3; D could derive from TRBD1 or TRBD2 (5 bases each). V was cut by 0 bases and J by 0 bases, with 11 bases left in between. From germline, CDR1 is SGDLS and CDR2 YYNGEE. The CDR3 is 16 amino acids. In DNA form, the CDR3 reads TGTGCCAGCAGCGTAGATTTGGGGGTTAGCACAGATACGCAGTATTTT. Its translation is CASSVDLGVSTDTQYF.

The rearrangement joins TRBV4-2 to TRBJ1-2; D gene ambiguous. Germline values: CDR1 LGHNA, CDR2 YNFKEQ. The CDR3 runs to 16 residues. V was clipped by 0 bases and J by 4 bases, with 15 bases between them. For the CDR3, the DNA is TGTGCCAGCAGCCAAGATCAGTTCGGCGCGCCCTATGGCTACACCTTC. It specifies CASSQDQFGAPYGYTF.

The chain couples TRBV12-5 to TRBJ1-2; D remains unclear. Germline CDR1 LGHNT, CDR2 FRNRAP. Trimming removed 0 bases from V and 1 base from J, with 6 bases in between. The CDR3 contains 14 residues. Here the CDR3 DNA reads TGTGCTAGTGGTTTGGTATTAGGTAACTATGGCTACACCTTC. Encoded protein: CASGLVLGNYGYTF.

This clonotype was seen only once. The genes are TRBV10-3 and TRBJ2-7, with D tentatively TRBD1 (6 bases). Between the trimmed V and J ends, which lost 6 bases and 5 bases, there was a span of 8 bases. CDR3 length: 11 amino acids. Germline V gene sequence: CDR1 ENHRY, CDR2 SYGVKD. In nucleotides, the CDR3 is TGTGCCATCAGCCAGGGGCACGAGCAGTACTTC. The encoded protein is CAISQGHEQYF.

The V gene is TRBV30, the J gene TRBJ2-3; D remains unclear. Trimming stripped 0 bases from V and 1 base from J, with 8 bases between. Per the germline V gene, CDR1 is GTSNPN and CDR2 is SVGIG (reference sequence). The CDR3 runs 14 residues. The CDR3 DNA sequence: TGTGCCTGGAGTGTTGGCAGTGGCACAGATACGCAGTATTTT. Protein: CAWSVGSGTDTQYF.

The V gene is TRBV20-1, the J gene TRBJ1-2, with TRBD1 identical over 9 bases. The V gene's germline CDR1 is DFQATT and CDR2 SNEGSKA (reference sequence). This CDR3 contains 12 residues. V lost 3 bases, J lost 7 bases, and 3 bases stayed unmatched. CDR3 amino acids: CSARDRGAGYTF. Here the CDR3 DNA reads TGCAGTGCTAGGGACAGGGGTGCTGGCTACACCTTC.

J is TRBJ1-2 and V is TRBV29-1; possible D gene TRBD1, 5 bases. The germline V gene encodes CDR1 SQVTM and CDR2 ANQGSEA. CDR3 size: 12 residues. Trimming pared 6 bases from V and 1 base from J, leaving 9 bases between. CDR3: CSVIRGNYGYTF. The DNA for the CDR3 is TGCAGCGTCATTAGGGGTAACTATGGCTACACCTTC.

This CDR3 reads CSVGDVLLGYTF. The CDR3 nucleotides read TGCAGCGTTGGGGACGTTCTTTTGGGCTACACCTTC. The gene calls are TRBV29-1 and TRBJ1-2; a weak D match, TRBD1 (5 bases). V lost 4 bases and J 8 bases, leaving 14 bases between the germline ends. From germline, CDR1 is SQVTM and CDR2 ANQGSEA. CDR3 length: 12 amino acids.

A single count supports this clonotype. The chain employs TRBV27 and TRBJ2-1; 9 nucleotides match TRBD1. Looked up from germline, CDR1 is MNHEY and CDR2 is SMNVEV (reference sequence). V was pared by 0 bases and J by 8 bases, with 8 bases of the junction left unmatched. This CDR3 contains 16 residues. In DNA form, the CDR3 reads TGTGCCAGCAGTTTATCTTGGGACAGGGATGAGGATGAGCAGTTCTTC. Translating gives CASSLSWDRDEDEQFF.

The chain joins TRBV6-5 to TRBJ2-1; D is ambiguous. V was clipped by 6 bases and J by 10 bases, with 13 bases between them. The V gene's germline CDR1 is MNHEY and CDR2 SVGAGI. The CDR3 has 12 amino acids. CDR3 sequence reads: CASRSLTGEQFF. Here the CDR3 DNA reads TGTGCCAGCAGATCACTGACTGGGGAGCAGTTCTTC.